This T cell receptor beta chain comes out of a study of blood T cell repertoires in COVID-19. Method: immunoSEQ multiplex PCR; TCRdb's copy keeps in-frame clones and lacks some. The sample shows 150,000 or so clones, about 80% of them seen only once. Germline trimming cut 11 bases from V and 3 bases from J; bases unmatched to any gene: 8. There are 13 residues in the CDR3. Germline V gene data show CDR1 as MNHEY and CDR2 as SMNVEV (reference sequence). Sequenced: peripheral blood. The TCR comes from a woman between 65 and 79 years old with acute or convalescent COVID-19. This chain links TRBV27 with TRBJ2-5, with TRBD2 matching over 8 bases. CDR3 sequence reads: CAARGSGEETQYF. The CDR3 DNA sequence: TGTGCCGCACGAGGTAGCGGGGAAGAGACCCAGTACTTC.